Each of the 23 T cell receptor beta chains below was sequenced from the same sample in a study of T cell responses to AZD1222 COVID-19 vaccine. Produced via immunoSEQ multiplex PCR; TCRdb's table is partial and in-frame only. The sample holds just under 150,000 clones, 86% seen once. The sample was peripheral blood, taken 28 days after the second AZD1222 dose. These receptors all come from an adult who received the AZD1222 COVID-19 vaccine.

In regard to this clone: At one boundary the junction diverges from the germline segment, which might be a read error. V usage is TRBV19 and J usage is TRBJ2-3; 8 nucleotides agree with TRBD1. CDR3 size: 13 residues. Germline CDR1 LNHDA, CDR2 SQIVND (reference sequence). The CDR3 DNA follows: TGTGCCAGCGGGTCAGGGGGCACCGATACGCAGTATTTT. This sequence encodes CASGSGGTDTQYF.

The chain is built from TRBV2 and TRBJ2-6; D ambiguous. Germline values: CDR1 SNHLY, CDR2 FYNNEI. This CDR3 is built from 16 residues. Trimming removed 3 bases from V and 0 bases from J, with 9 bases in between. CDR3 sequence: CASSDDGYSGANVLTF. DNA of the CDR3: TGTGCCAGCAGTGATGACGGCTACTCTGGGGCCAACGTCCTGACTTTC.

In DNA, the CDR3 is TGTGCCAGCGGATGGACGGACAGGGATTCACCCCTCCACTTT. Translation: CASGWTDRDSPLHF. The chain links TRBV6-5 to TRBJ1-6; TRBD1 matches 8 bases. V gave up 8 bases and J gave up 8 bases; unmatched junction bases: 8. Germline lookup yields CDR1 MNHEY and CDR2 SVGAGI. The CDR3 length is 14 residues.

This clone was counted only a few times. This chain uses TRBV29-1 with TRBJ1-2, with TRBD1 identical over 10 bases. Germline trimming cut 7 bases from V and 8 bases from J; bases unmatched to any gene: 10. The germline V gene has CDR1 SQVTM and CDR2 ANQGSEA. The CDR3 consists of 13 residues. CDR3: CSATGTGEHGYTF. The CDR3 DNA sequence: TGCAGCGCCACGGGGACAGGGGAGCACGGCTACACCTTC.

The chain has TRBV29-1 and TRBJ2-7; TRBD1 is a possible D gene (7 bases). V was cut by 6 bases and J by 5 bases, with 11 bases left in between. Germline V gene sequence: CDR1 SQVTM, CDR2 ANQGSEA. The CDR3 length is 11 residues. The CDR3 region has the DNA TGCAGCGTACCCAGGGGGGACGAGCAGTACTTC. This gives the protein CSVPRGDEQYF.

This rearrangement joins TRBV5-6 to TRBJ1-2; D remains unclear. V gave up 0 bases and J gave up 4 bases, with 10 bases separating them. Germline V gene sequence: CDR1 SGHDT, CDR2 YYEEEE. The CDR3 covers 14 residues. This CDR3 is CASSLVAGSYGYTF. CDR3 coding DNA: TGTGCCAGCAGCTTGGTGGCGGGGTCCTATGGCTACACCTTC.

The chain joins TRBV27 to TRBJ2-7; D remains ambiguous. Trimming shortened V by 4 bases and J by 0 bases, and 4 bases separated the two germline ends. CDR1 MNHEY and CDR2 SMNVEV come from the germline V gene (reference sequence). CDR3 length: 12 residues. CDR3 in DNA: TGTGCCAGCAGTTCGAGCTCCTACGAGCAGTACTTC. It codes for CASSSSSYEQYF.

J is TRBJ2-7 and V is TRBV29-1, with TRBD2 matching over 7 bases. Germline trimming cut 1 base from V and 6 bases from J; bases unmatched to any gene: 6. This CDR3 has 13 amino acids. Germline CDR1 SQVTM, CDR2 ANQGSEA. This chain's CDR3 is CSVEAGGYREQYF. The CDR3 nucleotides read TGCAGCGTTGAAGCGGGGGGTTACCGCGAGCAGTACTTC.

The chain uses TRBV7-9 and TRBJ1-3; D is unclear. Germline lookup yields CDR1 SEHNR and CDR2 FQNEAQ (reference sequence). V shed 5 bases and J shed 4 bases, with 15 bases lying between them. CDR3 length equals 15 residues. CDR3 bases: TGTGCCAGCAGCACAAAAGGCCTGGGGGGAAACACCATATATTTT. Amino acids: CASSTKGLGGNTIYF.

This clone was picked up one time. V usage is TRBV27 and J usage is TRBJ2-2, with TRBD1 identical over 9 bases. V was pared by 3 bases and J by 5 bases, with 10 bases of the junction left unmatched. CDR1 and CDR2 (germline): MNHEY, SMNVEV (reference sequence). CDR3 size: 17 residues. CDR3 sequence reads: CASSFYRDRERTGELFF. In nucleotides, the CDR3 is TGTGCCAGCAGTTTCTATCGGGACAGGGAAAGGACCGGGGAGCTGTTTTTT.

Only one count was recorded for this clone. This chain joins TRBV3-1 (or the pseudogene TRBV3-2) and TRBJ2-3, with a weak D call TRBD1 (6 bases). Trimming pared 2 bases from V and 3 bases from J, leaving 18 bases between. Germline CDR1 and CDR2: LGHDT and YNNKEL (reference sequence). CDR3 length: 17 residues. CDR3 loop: CASSQNRDIRGTDTQYF. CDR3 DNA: TGTGCCAGCAGCCAAAACCGGGACATTCGAGGAACAGATACGCAGTATTTT.

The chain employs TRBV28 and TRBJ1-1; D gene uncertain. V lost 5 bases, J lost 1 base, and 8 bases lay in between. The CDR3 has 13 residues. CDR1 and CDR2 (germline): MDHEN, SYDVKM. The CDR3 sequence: CASSMKWNTEAFF. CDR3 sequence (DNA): TGTGCCAGCAGTATGAAATGGAACACTGAAGCTTTCTTT.

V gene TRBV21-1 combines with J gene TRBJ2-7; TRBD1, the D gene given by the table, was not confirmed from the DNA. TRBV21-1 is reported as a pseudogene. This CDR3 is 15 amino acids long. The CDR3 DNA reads TGTGCCAGCAGCAAAGCGAGGACAGTACCCTACGAGCAGTACTTC. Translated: CASSKARTVPYEQYF.

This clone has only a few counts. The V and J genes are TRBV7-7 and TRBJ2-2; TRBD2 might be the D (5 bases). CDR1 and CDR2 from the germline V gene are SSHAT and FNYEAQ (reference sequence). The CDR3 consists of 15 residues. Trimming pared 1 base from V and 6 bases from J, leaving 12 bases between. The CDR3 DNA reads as TGTGCCAGCAGCTTAGTGGCTAGCCCCCCCGGGGAGCTGTTTTTT. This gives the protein CASSLVASPPGELFF.

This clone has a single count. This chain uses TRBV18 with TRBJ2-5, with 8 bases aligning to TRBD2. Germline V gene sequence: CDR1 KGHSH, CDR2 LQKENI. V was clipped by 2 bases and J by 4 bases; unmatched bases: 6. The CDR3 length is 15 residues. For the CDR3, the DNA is TGTGCCAGCTCACCATTGGGACTAGATACAGAGACCCAGTACTTC. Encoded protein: CASSPLGLDTETQYF.

As DNA, the CDR3 is TGTGCCAGCAGCCTCCAGGGGTACACAGATACGCAGTATTTT. It translates to CASSLQGYTDTQYF. This chain links TRBV7-2 with TRBJ2-3; D is perhaps TRBD1 (6 bases). Germline lookup yields CDR1 SGHTA and CDR2 FQGNSA. CDR3 size: 14 residues. V was cut by 5 bases and J by 2 bases, with 11 bases left in between.

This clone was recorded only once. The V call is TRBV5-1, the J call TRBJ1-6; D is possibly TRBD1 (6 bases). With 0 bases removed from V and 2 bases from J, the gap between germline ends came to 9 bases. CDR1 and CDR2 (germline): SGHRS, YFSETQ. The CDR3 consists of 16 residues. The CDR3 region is CASSLEGTTYNSPLHF. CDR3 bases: TGCGCCAGCAGCTTGGAAGGGACAACCTATAATTCACCCCTCCACTTT. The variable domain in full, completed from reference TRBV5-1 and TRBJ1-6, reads KAGVTQTPRYLIKTRGQQVTLSCSPISGHRSVSWYQQTPGQGLQFLFEYFSETQRNKGNFPGRFSGRQFSNSRSEMNVSTLELGDSALYLCASSLEGTTYNSPLHFGNGTRLTVT.

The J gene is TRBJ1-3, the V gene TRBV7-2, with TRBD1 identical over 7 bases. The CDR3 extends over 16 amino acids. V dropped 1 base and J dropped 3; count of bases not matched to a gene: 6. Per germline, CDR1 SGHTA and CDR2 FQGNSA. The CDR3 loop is CASSLEGASVGNTIYF. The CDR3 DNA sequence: TGTGCCAGCAGCTTAGAGGGGGCATCCGTTGGAAACACCATATATTTT.

CDR3 DNA sequence: TGTGCCATCAGTGACTCCGTCCCAAGGGTGTACTTC. It specifies CAISDSVPRVYF. The chain joins TRBV10-3 to TRBJ2-7; D uncertain. CDR1 is ENHRY and CDR2 is SYGVKD in the germline V gene. The V end was cut by 3 bases, the J end by 12 bases, with 15 bases between. The CDR3 contains 12 residues.

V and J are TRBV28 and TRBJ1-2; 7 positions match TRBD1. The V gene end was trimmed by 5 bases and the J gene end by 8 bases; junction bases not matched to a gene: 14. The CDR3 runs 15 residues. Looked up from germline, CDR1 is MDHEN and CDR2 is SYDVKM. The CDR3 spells CASSQRTGGAVGYTF. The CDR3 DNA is TGTGCCAGCAGTCAGAGGACAGGCGGTGCGGTCGGCTACACCTTC.

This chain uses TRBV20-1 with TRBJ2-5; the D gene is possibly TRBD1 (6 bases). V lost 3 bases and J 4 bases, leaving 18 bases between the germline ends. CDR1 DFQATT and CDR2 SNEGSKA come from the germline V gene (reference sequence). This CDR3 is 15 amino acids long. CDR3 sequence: CSASQVTGLAETQYF. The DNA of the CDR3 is TGCAGTGCTAGTCAGGTCACAGGGTTGGCAGAGACCCAGTACTTC.

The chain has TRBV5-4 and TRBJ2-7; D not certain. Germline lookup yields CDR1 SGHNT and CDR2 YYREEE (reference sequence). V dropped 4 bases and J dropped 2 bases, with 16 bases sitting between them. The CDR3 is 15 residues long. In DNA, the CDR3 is TGTGCCAGCAGCCCCTACGGCACCGTTACCTACGAGCAGTACTTC. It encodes CASSPYGTVTYEQYF.

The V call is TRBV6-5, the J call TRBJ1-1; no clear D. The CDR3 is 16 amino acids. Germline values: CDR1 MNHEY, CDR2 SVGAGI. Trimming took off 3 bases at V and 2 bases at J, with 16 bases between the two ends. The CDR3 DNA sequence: TGTGCCAGCAGTTATACATACCTCGTGGACAACACTGAAGCTTTCTTT. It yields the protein CASSYTYLVDNTEAFF.